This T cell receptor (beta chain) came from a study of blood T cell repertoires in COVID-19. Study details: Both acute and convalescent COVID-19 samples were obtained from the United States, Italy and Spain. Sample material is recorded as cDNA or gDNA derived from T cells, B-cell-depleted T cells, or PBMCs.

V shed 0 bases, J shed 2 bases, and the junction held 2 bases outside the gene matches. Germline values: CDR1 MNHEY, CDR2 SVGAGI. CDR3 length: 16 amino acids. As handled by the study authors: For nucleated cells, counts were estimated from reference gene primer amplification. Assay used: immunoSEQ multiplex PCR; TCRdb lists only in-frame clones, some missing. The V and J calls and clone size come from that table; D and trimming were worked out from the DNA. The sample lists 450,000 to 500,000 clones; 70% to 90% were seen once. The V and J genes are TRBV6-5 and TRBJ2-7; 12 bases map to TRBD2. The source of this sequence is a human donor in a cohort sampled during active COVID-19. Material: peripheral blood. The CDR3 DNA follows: TGTGCCAGCAGTTACTCTGGGACTAGCGGGCCCTACGAGCAGTACTTC. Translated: CASSYSGTSGPYEQYF.